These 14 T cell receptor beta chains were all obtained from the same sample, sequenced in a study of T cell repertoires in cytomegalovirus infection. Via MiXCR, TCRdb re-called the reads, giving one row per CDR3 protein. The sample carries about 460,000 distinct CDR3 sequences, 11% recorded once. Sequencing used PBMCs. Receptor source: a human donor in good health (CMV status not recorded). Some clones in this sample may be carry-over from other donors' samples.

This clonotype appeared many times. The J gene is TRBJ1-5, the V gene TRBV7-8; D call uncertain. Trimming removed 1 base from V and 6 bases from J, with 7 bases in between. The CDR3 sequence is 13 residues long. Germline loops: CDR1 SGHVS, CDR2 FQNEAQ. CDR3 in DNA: TGTGCCAGCAGCTTAGGGACGTCTCAGCCCCAGCATTTT. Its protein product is CASSLGTSQPQHF.

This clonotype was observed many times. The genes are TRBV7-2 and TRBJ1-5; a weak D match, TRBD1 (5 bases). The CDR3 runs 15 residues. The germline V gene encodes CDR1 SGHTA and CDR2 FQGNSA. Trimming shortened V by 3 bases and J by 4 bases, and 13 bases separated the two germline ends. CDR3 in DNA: TGTGCCAGCAGCTTTGGGGGGGGTACAAATCAGCCCCAGCATTTT. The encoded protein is CASSFGGGTNQPQHF.

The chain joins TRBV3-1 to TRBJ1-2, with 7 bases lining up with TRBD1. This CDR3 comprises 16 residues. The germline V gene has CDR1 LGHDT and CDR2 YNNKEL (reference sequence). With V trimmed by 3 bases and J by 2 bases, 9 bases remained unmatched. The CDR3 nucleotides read TGTGCCAGCAGCCACCTCGACAGGGAAAAGAACTATGGCTACACCTTC. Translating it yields CASSHLDREKNYGYTF.

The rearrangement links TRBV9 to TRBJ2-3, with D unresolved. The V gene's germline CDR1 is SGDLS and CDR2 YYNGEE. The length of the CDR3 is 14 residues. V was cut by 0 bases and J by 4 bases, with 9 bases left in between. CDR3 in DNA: TGTGCCAGCAGCGTAGGCCCGAACCCAGATACGCAGTATTTT. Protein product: CASSVGPNPDTQYF. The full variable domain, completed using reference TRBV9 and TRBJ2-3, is DSGVTQTPKHLITATGQRVTLRCSPRSGDLSVYWYQQSLDQGLQFLIQYYNGEERAKGNILERFSAQQFPDLHSELNLSSLELGDSALYFCASSVGPNPDTQYFGPGTRLTVL.

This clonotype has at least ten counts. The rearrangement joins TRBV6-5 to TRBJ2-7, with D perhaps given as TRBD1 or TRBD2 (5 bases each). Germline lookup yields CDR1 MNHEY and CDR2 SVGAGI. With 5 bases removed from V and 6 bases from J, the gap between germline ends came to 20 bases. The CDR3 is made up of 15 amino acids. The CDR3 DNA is TGTGCCAGCAGTCGAGACCCCAGGGAGTCGGGCGAGCAGTACTTC. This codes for CASSRDPRESGEQYF.

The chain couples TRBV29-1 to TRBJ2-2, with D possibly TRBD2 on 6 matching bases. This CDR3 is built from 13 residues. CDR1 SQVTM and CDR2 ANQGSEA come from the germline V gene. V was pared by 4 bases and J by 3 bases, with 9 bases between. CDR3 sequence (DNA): TGCAGCGTTGTCAAGCGGGACACCGGGGAGCTGTTTTTT. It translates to CSVVKRDTGELFF.

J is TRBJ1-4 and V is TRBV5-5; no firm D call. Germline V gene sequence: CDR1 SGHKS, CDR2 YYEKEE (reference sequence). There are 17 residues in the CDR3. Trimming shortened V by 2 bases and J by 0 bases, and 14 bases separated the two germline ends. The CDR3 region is CASSLGLRSTTNEKLFF. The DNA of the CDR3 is TGTGCCAGCAGCTTAGGGCTAAGGAGTACAACTAATGAAAAACTGTTTTTT.

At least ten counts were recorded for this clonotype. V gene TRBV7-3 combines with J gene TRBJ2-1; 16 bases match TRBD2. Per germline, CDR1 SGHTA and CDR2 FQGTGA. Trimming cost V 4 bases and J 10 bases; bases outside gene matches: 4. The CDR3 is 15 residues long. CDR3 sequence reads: CASSSPGLAGGEQFF. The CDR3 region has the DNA TGTGCCAGCAGCTCGCCGGGACTAGCGGGGGGGGAGCAGTTCTTC.

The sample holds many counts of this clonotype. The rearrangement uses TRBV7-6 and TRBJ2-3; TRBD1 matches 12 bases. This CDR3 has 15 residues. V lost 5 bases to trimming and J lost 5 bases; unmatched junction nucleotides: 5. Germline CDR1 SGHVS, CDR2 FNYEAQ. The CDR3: CASSRDRGQKDTQYF. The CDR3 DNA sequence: TGTGCCAGCAGCCGGGACAGGGGGCAAAAAGATACGCAGTATTTT.

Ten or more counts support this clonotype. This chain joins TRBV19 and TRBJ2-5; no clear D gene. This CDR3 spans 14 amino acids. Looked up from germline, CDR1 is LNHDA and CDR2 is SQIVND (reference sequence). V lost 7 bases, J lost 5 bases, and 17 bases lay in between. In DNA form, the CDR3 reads TGTGCCAGTACCCCCGGCGGACGGCGGGAGACCCAGTACTTC. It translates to CASTPGGRRETQYF. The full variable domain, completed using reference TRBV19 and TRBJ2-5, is DGGITQSPKYLFRKEGQNVTLSCEQNLNHDAMYWYRQDPGQGLRLIYYSQIVNDFQKGDIAEGYSVSREKKESFPLTVTSAQKNPTAFYLCASTPGGRRETQYFGPGTRLLVL.

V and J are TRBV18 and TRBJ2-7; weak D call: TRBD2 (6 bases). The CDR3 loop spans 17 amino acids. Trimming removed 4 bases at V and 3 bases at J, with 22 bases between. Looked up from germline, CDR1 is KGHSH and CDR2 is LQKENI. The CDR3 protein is CASSHSDETGGLYEQYF. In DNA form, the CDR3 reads TGTGCCAGCTCACACTCCGACGAAACAGGAGGGCTCTACGAGCAGTACTTC.

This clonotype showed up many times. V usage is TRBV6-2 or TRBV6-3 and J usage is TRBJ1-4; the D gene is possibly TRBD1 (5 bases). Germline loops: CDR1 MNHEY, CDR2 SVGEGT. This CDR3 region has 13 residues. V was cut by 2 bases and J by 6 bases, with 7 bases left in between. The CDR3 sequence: CASSYPGDEKLFF. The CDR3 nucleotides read TGTGCCAGCAGTTACCCGGGGGATGAAAAACTGTTTTTT.

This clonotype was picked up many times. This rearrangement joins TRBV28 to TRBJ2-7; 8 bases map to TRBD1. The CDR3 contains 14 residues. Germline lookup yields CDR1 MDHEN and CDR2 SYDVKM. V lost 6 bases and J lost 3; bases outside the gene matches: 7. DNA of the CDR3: TGTGCCAGCAGCCTGGACAGGGAAAACTACGAGCAGTACTTC. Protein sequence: CASSLDRENYEQYF.

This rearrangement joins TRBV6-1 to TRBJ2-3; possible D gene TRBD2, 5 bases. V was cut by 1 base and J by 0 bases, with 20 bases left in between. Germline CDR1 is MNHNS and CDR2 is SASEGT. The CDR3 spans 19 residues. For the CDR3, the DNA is TGTGCCAGCAGTGAAGGAGTGGGGAGCCCGACGCCTAGCACAGATACGCAGTATTTT. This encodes CASSEGVGSPTPSTDTQYF.